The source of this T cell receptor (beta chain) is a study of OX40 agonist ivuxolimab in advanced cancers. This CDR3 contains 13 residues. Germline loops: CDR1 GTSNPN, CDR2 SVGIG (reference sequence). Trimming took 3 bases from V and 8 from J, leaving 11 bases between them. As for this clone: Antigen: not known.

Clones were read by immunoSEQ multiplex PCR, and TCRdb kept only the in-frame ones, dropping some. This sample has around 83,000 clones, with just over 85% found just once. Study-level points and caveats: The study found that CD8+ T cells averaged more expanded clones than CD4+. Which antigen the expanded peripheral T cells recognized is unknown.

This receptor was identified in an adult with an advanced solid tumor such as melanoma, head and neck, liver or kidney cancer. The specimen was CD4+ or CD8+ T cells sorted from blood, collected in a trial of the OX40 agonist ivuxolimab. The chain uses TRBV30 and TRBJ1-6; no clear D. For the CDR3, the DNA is TGTGCCTGGAGGACGAATGGTGATTCACCCCTCCACTTT. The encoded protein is CAWRTNGDSPLHF.